This T cell receptor (beta chain) was recovered during a study of CD8 T cell repertoires and HIV-1 epitope variants. Turning to the study itself: Controls were a CMV, EBV and flu pool, Ebola AY9, and no peptide. Whole-study findings and limits: The assay identified only TCR beta chains of antigen-proliferating T cells. The TAALDMSHF plasma variant had no responses, unlike KF9 (five clonotypes) and HW9 (one). About ten TCR beta clonotypes were antigen-specific, more than 5 apparently recognizing autologous or escape variants.

The CDR3 extends over 16 amino acids. The V gene end was trimmed by 4 bases and the J gene end by 7 bases; junction bases not matched to a gene: 10. Germline CDR1 is SGHVS and CDR2 is FNYEAQ. TCRdb's table, derived via immunoSEQ multiplex PCR, lists solely in-frame clones and lacks some. Of about 4,800 clones listed, about 66% are singletons. This clone came up a few times. What it binds is unknown. This TCR was sampled from a male donor with HIV. The sequencing input was cultured CD8+ T cells derived from PBMCs. The chain is built from TRBV7-6 and TRBJ2-1; 10 bases are shared with TRBD1. The CDR3 nucleotides are TGTGCCAGCAGCTCGACTAGACAGGGGGCATTAAATGAGCAGTTCTTC. It translates to CASSSTRQGALNEQFF.